The 4 T cell receptor beta chains below were found in one sample sequenced in a study of CD8+CD57+ T cells in acquired aplastic anemia. TCR beta VDJ and CDR3 were profiled, and genomic DNA was the template. TCRdb ran MiXCR on the reads and lists one entry per CDR3 protein. This repertoire shows about 210,000 distinct CDR3 sequences, under 65% found once; its top ten account for approximately 30%. The sequenced material came from sorted CD4+, CD8+, or CD8+CD57+ T cells (not recorded which) from PBMCs. All receptors come from a human donor in good health.

In this sample, this clonotype turned up a few times. The chain combines TRBV7-2 with TRBJ1-1; the D gene is possibly TRBD1 (6 bases). CDR1 is SGHTA and CDR2 is FQGNSA in the germline V gene. Trimming removed 1 base from V and 4 bases from J, with 10 bases in between. This CDR3 spans 14 amino acids. CDR3 sequence (DNA): TGTGCCAGCAGCTTAGGAATAGGGGGCACTGAAGCTTTCTTT. This sequence encodes CASSLGIGGTEAFF.

At least ten counts were recorded for this clonotype. The gene calls are TRBV13 and TRBJ2-1; TRBD2 might be the D (6 bases). The CDR3 contains 14 residues. Trimming removed 2 bases from V and 4 bases from J, with 9 bases in between. Germline CDR1 is PRHDT and CDR2 is FYEKMQ (reference sequence). Here the CDR3 DNA reads TGTGCCAGCAGCTTATCTCGGGGGTACAATGAGCAGTTCTTC. This gives the protein CASSLSRGYNEQFF.

This clonotype was observed a handful of times. The chain joins TRBV29-1 to TRBJ2-7, with unresolved D. This CDR3 is 11 amino acids long. Germline values: CDR1 SQVTM, CDR2 ANQGSEA. Trimming stripped 5 bases from V and 3 bases from J, with 8 bases between. In nucleotides, the CDR3 is TGCAGCGTTTTGGGCAGCTACGAGCAGTACTTC. It yields the protein CSVLGSYEQYF.

V usage is TRBV7-2 and J usage is TRBJ1-6; the D gene is possibly TRBD1 (6 bases). The germline V gene encodes CDR1 SGHTA and CDR2 FQGNSA. CDR3 length: 13 residues. Deletions cut 5 bases from V and 10 bases from J, with 12 bases between. DNA for the CDR3: TGTGCCAGCAGCGCCCACAGGGAGTCACCCCTCCACTTT. Translated, it gives CASSAHRESPLHF.